The subject of this entry is one TCR beta chain. The antigen is unknown. Cells sorted by CD45RO/CCR7/CD25/CD127/CD95/CD27 comprised CD4+ naive, central memory, regulatory and stem cell-like memory cells. These data are taken from a study of beta chain features in type 1 diabetes. As for the study in general: No patient-donor differences in age, gender, total cells or subset yield. Sorted cell examination encompassed 100 million to 110 million cells across all samples. Findings of the study overall: Type 1 diabetes patients showed fewer insertions and more deletions at VDJ junctions.

Expressed TCRB transcripts were sequenced, since all the RNA that had been isolated was reverse transcribed. Assay used: immunoSEQ multiplex PCR; TCRdb lists only in-frame clones, some missing. This table has about 350,000 clones, roughly a fifth appearing once. The V gene's germline CDR1 is MNHEY and CDR2 SMNVEV (reference sequence). The CDR3 is 13 amino acids. Trimming cost V 5 bases and J 5 bases, with 13 bases left between them. The chain carries TRBV27 and TRBJ2-7; D might be TRBD1 (6 bases). The receptor was derived from a woman aged 18 to 35 in good health. The sample comprised naive CD4+ T cells from blood. The CDR3, as DNA: TGTGCCAGCAGTATTACAGGGTCCAACGAGCAGTACTTC. Translating gives CASSITGSNEQYF.